The rows below give T cell receptor beta chains drawn from one sample of a study of T cell responses to AZD1222 COVID-19 vaccine. Clones were read by immunoSEQ multiplex PCR, and TCRdb kept only the in-frame ones, dropping some. The sample lists about 120,000 clones, about 89% seen once, with roughly 7% in the top ten. This specimen consisted of peripheral blood, obtained 28 days after the second AZD1222 dose. The receptor set was obtained from an adult who received the AZD1222 COVID-19 vaccine. CDR3s include the opening cysteine and the closing phenylalanine or tryptophan. Each record gives: J gene, V gene, clone size, D gene, CDR3 protein, CDR3 DNA. A D gene is named only where the DNA matches it firmly. Only some rows state a clone size, as once, few, many or a class for expanded clones.

TRBJ1-2 TRBV11-2 - - CASSRLVGGDYGYTF TGTGCCAGCAGCCGACTCGTCGGGGGCGACTATGGCTACACCTTC
TRBJ2-7 TRBV14 - - CASSQGGPPYEQYF TGTGCCAGCAGCCAAGGGGGCCCCCCCTACGAGCAGTACTTC
TRBJ2-7 TRBV7-3 - TRBD1 CASSMGQVPVYEQYF TGTGCCAGCAGCATGGGACAGGTTCCCGTCTACGAGCAGTACTTC
TRBJ2-1 TRBV2 - TRBD2 CATGTSGGPYNEQFF TGTGCCACTGGGACTAGCGGGGGTCCCTACAATGAGCAGTTCTTC
TRBJ1-5 TRBV7-2 - - CASSPGFFGLTTNQPQHF TGTGCCAGCAGCCCCGGATTCTTCGGGCTGACGACGAATCAGCCCCAGCATTTT
TRBJ1-6 TRBV7-2 once - CASSYAGPANSPLHF TGTGCCAGCAGCTACGCGGGGCCGGCTAATTCACCCCTCCACTTT
TRBJ2-7 TRBV5-1 - TRBD2 CASSSGLASGEQYF TGCGCCAGTTCCTCGGGACTAGCGTCTGGCGAGCAGTACTTC
TRBJ2-1 TRBV27 - TRBD1 CASSNRGPYNEQFF TGTGCCAGCAGTAACAGGGGGCCCTACAATGAGCAGTTCTTC
TRBJ1-5 TRBV28 - - CASSQRGARGPNQPQHF TGTGCCAGCAGTCAGAGGGGGGCCAGGGGCCCTAATCAGCCCCAGCATTTT
TRBJ1-2 TRBV11-3 - - CASSLGYTGANYGYTF TGTGCCAGCAGCTTAGGCTACACGGGAGCTAACTATGGCTACACCTTC
TRBJ2-7 TRBV7-2 few TRBD1 CASSLGGGPYEQYF TGTGCCAGCAGCTTAGGAGGGGGCCCTTACGAGCAGTACTTC
TRBJ1-2 TRBV18 - - CASSPRSGGTGDGGYTF TGTGCCAGCTCACCACGATCCGGAGGTACAGGCGACGGTGGCTACACCTTC
TRBJ2-1 TRBV28 - TRBD2 CASSFRGRARSSYNEQFF TGTGCCAGCAGTTTTCGCGGGAGGGCCCGGAGCTCCTACAATGAGCAGTTCTTC
TRBJ1-1 TRBV7-9 - TRBD1 CASSAPGQGSTEAFF TGTGCCAGCAGCGCCCCGGGACAGGGTTCGACTGAAGCTTTCTTT
TRBJ2-7 TRBV2 few TRBD1 CASSGQGSGEQYF TGTGCCAGCAGCGGACAGGGTTCGGGCGAGCAGTACTTC
TRBJ2-1 TRBV4-2 once TRBD2 CASSQEPLSGGAGEQFF TGTGCCAGCAGCCAAGAGCCTCTTAGCGGGGGGGCCGGTGAGCAGTTCTTC
TRBJ1-1 TRBV5-6 - - CASSFDREEAFF TGTGCCAGCAGCTTCGATCGGGAAGAAGCTTTCTTT
TRBJ1-2 TRBV11-3 few - CASSATRGGNYGYTF TGTGCCAGCAGCGCAACCCGGGGAGGCAACTATGGCTACACCTTC
TRBJ2-7 TRBV9 - TRBD2 CASSVGVSAGGSYEQYF TGTGCCAGCAGCGTGGGCGTTTCTGCGGGGGGCAGCTACGAGCAGTACTTC
TRBJ1-2 TRBV11-2 once - CASSLGSANYGYTF TGTGCCAGCAGCTTAGGGTCAGCTAACTATGGCTACACCTTC
TRBJ2-7 TRBV6-1 - - CASSERIGGPSYEQYF TGTGCCAGCAGTGAAAGGATCGGGGGTCCCTCCTACGAGCAGTACTTC
TRBJ2-2 TRBV19 - - CASSRLGGANTGELFF TGTGCCAGTAGCCGACTAGGGGGAGCGAACACCGGGGAGCTGTTTTTT